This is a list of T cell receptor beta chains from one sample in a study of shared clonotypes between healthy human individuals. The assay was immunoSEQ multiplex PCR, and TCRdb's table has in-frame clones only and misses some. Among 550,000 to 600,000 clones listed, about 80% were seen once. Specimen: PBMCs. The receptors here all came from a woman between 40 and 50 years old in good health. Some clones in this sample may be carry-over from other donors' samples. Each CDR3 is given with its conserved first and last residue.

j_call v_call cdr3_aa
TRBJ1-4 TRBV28 CASSPRQGSVEKLFF
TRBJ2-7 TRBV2 CASSLAGDSYEQYF
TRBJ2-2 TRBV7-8 CASSSGAVNTGELFF
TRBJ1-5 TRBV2 CASTAQDSNQPQHF
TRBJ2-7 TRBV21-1 CASSFAPGQGTYEQYF
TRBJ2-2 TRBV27 CASLPSTGGELFF
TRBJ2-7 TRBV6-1 CASKSGGVYEQYF
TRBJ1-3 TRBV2 CASRMDGISGNTIYF
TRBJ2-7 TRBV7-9 CASSLARTSGSYEQYF
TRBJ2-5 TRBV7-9 CASSPQDRGETQYF
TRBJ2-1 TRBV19 CASSASDRGGYNEQFF
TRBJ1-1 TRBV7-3 CASSLLGQNTEAFF
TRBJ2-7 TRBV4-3 CASSLRLAGEDEQYF
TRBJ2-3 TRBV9 CASDVEFVDTQYF
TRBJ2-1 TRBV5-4 CASSLLVRDEQFF
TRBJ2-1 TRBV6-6 CASSYRVIDEQFF
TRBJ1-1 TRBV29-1 CSVVGDRRGNTEAFF
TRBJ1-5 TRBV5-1 CASSFSNQPQHF
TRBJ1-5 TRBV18 CASSIGHSNQPQHF
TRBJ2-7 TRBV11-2 CASSARYEQYF
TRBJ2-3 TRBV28 CASSLTRGPDTQYF
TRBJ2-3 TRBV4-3 CASSPSIPGHNTDTQYF
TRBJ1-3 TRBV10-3 CAISDSFSGNTIYF
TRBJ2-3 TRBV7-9 CASSPAPGRLGEDTQYF
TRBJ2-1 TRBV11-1 CASSLGGTSVLASEQFF
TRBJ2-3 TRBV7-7 CASSLGASGDTQYF
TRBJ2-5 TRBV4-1 CASSQVLQGARETQYF
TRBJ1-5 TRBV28 CASRTGARGPQHF
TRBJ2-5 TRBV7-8 CASSSHRTEETQYF
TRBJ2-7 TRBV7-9 CASSQGTGPYEQYF
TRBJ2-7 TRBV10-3 CAIRHDSDEQYF
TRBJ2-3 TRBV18 CASSPLITDTQYF
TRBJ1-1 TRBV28 CASRDTEAFF
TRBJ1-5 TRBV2 CASSGDRDSNQPQHF
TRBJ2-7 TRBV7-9 CASSLAPYEQYF
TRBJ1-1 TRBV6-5 CASSYSPDTMNTEAFF
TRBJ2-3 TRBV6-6 CASSYSETDTQYF
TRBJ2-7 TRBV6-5 CASSYSGYYSYEQYF
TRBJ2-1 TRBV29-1 CSGLYGTGAYNEQFF
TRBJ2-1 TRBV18 CASSPLGQTYNEQFF
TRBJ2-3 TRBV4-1 CASSQLDTSTDTQYF
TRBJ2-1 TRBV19 CASGPPAFRTSVYNEQFF
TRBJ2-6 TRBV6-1 CASSDDRGPSSTGANVLTF
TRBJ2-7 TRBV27 CASKTSGRGYEQYF
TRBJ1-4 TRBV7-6 CASSLVPAGGSNEKLFF
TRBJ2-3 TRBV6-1 CASSWGTEGTDTQYF
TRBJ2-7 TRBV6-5 CASSYSFIQYF
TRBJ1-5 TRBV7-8 CASSREGLRAQPQHF